This T cell receptor (beta chain) was captured in a study of blood T cell repertoires in COVID-19. Under the authors' procedure: Researchers report that nucleated cell counts were estimated from reference gene primer amplification. Generated by immunoSEQ multiplex PCR, the TCRdb table keeps only in-frame clones and is missing some. The V and J calls and clone size are taken from that table; D and trimming were inferred from the DNA. The data hold over 350,000 clones, with approximately 90% observed a single time. A few counts support this clone. Recovery meant two consecutive negative NP/OP PCR tests, professional clearance, or resolved symptoms. Germline CDR1 and CDR2: LNHDA and SQIVND (reference sequence). With 5 bases removed from V and 1 base from J, the gap between germline ends came to 14 bases. CDR3 length equals 15 residues.

The sequence was collected from a woman between 18 and 29 years old who had recovered from COVID-19. Sequenced: PBMCs or T cells enriched from blood (not recorded which). The V and J genes are TRBV19 and TRBJ1-1, with D perhaps matching TRBD1 (6 bases). CDR3 nucleotide sequence: TGTGCCAGTAGTCTCATATCGACAGGGAACACTGAAGCTTTCTTT. Protein sequence: CASSLISTGNTEAFF. Full variable domain (rest looked up from reference TRBV19 and TRBJ1-1): DGGITQSPKYLFRKEGQNVTLSCEQNLNHDAMYWYRQDPGQGLRLIYYSQIVNDFQKGDIAEGYSVSREKKESFPLTVTSAQKNPTAFYLCASSLISTGNTEAFFGQGTRLTVV.